The source of this T cell receptor (beta chain) is a study of blood T cell repertoires in COVID-19. Original analysis: The authors estimated nucleated cell counts from reference gene primer amplification. TCRdb's table, derived via immunoSEQ multiplex PCR, lists solely in-frame clones and lacks some. V and J calls and clone size are copied from that table; D and trimming were computed from the DNA. Here the sample spans roughly 240,000 clones, approximately 90% being singletons. The germline V gene encodes CDR1 LNHDA and CDR2 SQIVND (reference sequence). The CDR3 runs to 14 residues. With 5 bases removed from V and 5 bases from J, the gap between germline ends came to 12 bases.

The sequence derives from a man in his late teens or twenties with active or convalescent COVID-19. V gene TRBV19 combines with J gene TRBJ2-2; a possible D gene is TRBD2 (5 bases). Material for sequencing was peripheral blood. This CDR3 reads CASSQDSATGELFF. CDR3 nucleotides: TGTGCCAGTAGTCAGGATAGCGCTACCGGGGAGCTGTTTTTT.